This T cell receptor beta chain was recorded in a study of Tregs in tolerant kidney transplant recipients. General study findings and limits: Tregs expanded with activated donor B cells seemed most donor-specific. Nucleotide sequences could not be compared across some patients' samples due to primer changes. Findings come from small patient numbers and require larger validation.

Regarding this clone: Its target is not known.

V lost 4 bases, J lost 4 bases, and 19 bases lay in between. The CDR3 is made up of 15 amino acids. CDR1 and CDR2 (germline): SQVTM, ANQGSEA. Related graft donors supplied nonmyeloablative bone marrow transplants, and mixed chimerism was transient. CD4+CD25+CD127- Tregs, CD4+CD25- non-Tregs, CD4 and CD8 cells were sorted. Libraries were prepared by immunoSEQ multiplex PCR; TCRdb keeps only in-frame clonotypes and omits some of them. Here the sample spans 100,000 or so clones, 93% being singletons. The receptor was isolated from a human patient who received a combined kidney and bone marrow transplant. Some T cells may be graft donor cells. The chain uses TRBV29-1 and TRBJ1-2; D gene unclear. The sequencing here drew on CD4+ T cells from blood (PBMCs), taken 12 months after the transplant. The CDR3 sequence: CSVAVAGVGVYGYTF. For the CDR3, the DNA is TGCAGCGTTGCGGTTGCGGGAGTGGGAGTCTATGGCTACACCTTC.